Following are 17 T cell receptor beta chains from one sample sequenced in a study of long-term antiretroviral therapy in people with HIV. The authors ran the immunoSEQ assay, v3.0, at survey level. This table comes from immunoSEQ multiplex PCR, and its TCRdb copy is limited to in-frame clones, with some not included. Here the sample spans about 8,500 clones, 80% to 85% being singletons. The input for sequencing was unsorted PBMCs, taken 0.3 years before starting antiretroviral therapy. The receptor source for this set is a man younger than 40 with HIV.

The chain carries TRBV5-1 and TRBJ2-5, with 11 bases lining up with TRBD1. TRBJ2-7 matches the DNA end more closely, so the J call is doubtful. The length of the CDR3 is 15 residues. Germline V gives CDR1 SGHRS, CDR2 YFSETQ. Here the CDR3 reads CASSPGQGGTYEQYF. DNA of the CDR3: TGCGCCAGCAGCCCGGGACAGGGGGGTACCTACGAGCAGTACTTC.

This clone was seen once. The chain is built from TRBV19 and TRBJ2-1; no definite D call. CDR3 length: 12 amino acids. Trimming shortened V by 11 bases and J by 5 bases, and 13 bases separated the two germline ends. Germline lookup yields CDR1 LNHDA and CDR2 SQIVND (reference sequence). The CDR3 DNA is TGTGCCTGTCGTAACTCGAACAATGAGCAGTTCTTC. The encoded protein is CACRNSNNEQFF.

The J gene is TRBJ2-1, the V gene TRBV7-9; TRBD2 agrees at 8 bases. The CDR3 has 13 residues. Germline assignment: CDR1 SEHNR and CDR2 FQNEAQ (reference sequence). V was clipped by 5 bases and J by 7 bases; unmatched bases: 4. The CDR3 nucleotides read TGTGCCAGCAGCCGGGGGGGCCAAAATGAGCAGTTCTTC. This codes for CASSRGGQNEQFF.

The chain couples TRBV28 to TRBJ1-2; TRBD1 matches at 10 bases. CDR1 MDHEN and CDR2 SYDVKM come from the germline V gene. The CDR3 loop spans 18 amino acids. V was clipped by 7 bases and J by 0 bases; unmatched bases: 14. DNA for the CDR3: TGTGCCAGCAAGAGTTCCGGGACAGGGGATAGAGCTAACTATGGCTACACCTTC. Translation: CASKSSGTGDRANYGYTF.

The chain carries TRBV4-3 and TRBJ1-5; maybe TRBD1 (6 bases). Trimming removed 4 bases at V and 1 base at J, with 17 bases between. Germline V gene data show CDR1 as LGHNA and CDR2 as YSLEER. CDR3 length equals 17 residues. The CDR3 loop reads CASSRYVLGQSNQPQHF. CDR3 in DNA: TGCGCCAGCAGCCGATATGTTTTAGGACAGAGCAATCAGCCCCAGCATTTT.

The genes are TRBV10-2 and TRBJ1-1, with TRBD1 as a possible D gene (5 bases). Germline V gene lookup returns CDR1 WSHSY and CDR2 SAAADI. The V end was cut by 4 bases, the J end by 4 bases, with 10 bases between. This CDR3 is 13 amino acids long. This CDR3 reads CASSVGGGTEAFF. CDR3 nucleotides: TGCGCCAGCAGTGTTGGGGGAGGCACTGAAGCTTTCTTT.

This chain joins TRBV7-9 and TRBJ2-1; 7 bases agree with TRBD2. Losses at the gene ends were 0 bases for V and 5 bases for J; bases not matched to a gene: 10. CDR3 length: 17 residues. Germline loops: CDR1 SEHNR, CDR2 FQNEAQ (reference sequence). CDR3 sequence reads: CASSLALVGGPDNEQFF. The CDR3 bases are TGTGCCAGCAGCTTAGCGCTTGTGGGAGGGCCCGACAATGAGCAGTTCTTC.

The chain employs TRBV20-1 and TRBJ1-2; D gene ambiguous. This CDR3 comprises 11 residues. CDR1 DFQATT and CDR2 SNEGSKA come from the germline V gene (reference sequence). CDR3 nucleotide sequence: TGCAGCTTGTGGGTCGGCTATGGCTACACCTTC. Translation gives CSLWVGYGYTF.

The genes are TRBV5-6 and TRBJ2-1, with TRBD2 identical over 8 bases. The germline gives CDR1 SGHDT, CDR2 YYEEEE. Trimming at V came to 1 base and at J to 4 bases, leaving 1 base not matched to a gene. This CDR3 has 14 residues. The CDR3 DNA reads as TGTGCCAGCAGCTTGACTAGCGGTTACAATGAGCAGTTCTTC. Translated: CASSLTSGYNEQFF.

V and J are TRBV6-5 and TRBJ2-3; weak D call: TRBD1 (6 bases). V was trimmed by 5 bases and J by 1 base, leaving 13 bases between them. Germline V gene data show CDR1 as MNHEY and CDR2 as SVGAGI. This CDR3 is 15 amino acids long. The CDR3 bases are TGTGCCAGCAGTCCCTTAGGGGGAGGCACAGATACGCAGTATTTT. This sequence encodes CASSPLGGGTDTQYF.

V is TRBV5-4 and J is TRBJ1-5; 8 bases align to TRBD1. Germline V gene sequence: CDR1 SGHNT, CDR2 YYREEE (reference sequence). There are 16 residues in the CDR3. After removal of 9 bases from V and 5 bases from J, the junction contained 16 bases not matched to a gene. CDR3 sequence (DNA): TGTGCCACCACCAACTGGACAGGGATATGGGATCAGCCCCAGCATTTT. Protein sequence: CATTNWTGIWDQPQHF.

The chain is built from TRBV7-9 and TRBJ2-1; possible D gene TRBD2, 6 bases. Germline-derived CDR1 and CDR2 are SEHNR and FQNEAQ (reference sequence). This CDR3 is built from 14 residues. V was trimmed by 0 bases and J by 14 bases, leaving 17 bases between them. CDR3 region: CASSLAPQTRDEFF. For the CDR3, the DNA is TGTGCCAGCAGCTTAGCCCCTCAGACTAGAGACGAGTTCTTC.

The rearrangement joins TRBV7-3 to TRBJ2-1; TRBD1 matches 10 bases. The CDR3 is made up of 16 amino acids. Trimming cost V 2 bases and J 6 bases; bases outside gene matches: 7. Germline assignment: CDR1 SGHTA and CDR2 FQGTGA. The CDR3 coding sequence is TGTGCCAGCAGCTTAGGGGGACAGGGGTCCGGCAATGAGCAGTTCTTC. It is translated as CASSLGGQGSGNEQFF.

The rearrangement links TRBV9 to TRBJ2-4; 8 bases line up with TRBD2. The germline V gene has CDR1 SGDLS and CDR2 YYNGEE. V lost 4 bases and J lost 8; bases outside the gene matches: 8. This CDR3 has 14 amino acids. CDR3 amino acids: CASSFGSGDYIQYF. The DNA of the CDR3 is TGTGCCAGCAGCTTTGGTAGCGGGGATTACATTCAGTACTTC.

The rearrangement links TRBV10-3 to TRBJ2-3; TRBD2 matches 9 bases. V was clipped by 9 bases and J by 3 bases; unmatched bases: 10. CDR1 and CDR2 from the germline V gene are ENHRY and SYGVKD. This CDR3 comprises 15 residues. The CDR3 here is CAIKTSGGETDTQYF. In DNA, the CDR3 is TGTGCCATAAAGACTAGCGGAGGGGAGACAGATACGCAGTATTTT.

To note about this clone: In the same sample, other DNA sequences code for this CDR3. The chain recombines TRBV19 with TRBJ2-7; TRBD1 aligns across 10 bases. In germline, CDR1 is LNHDA, CDR2 SQIVND (reference sequence). J gave up 2 bases and V 5 bases, and 6 bases lay outside the gene matches. This CDR3 spans 15 amino acids. The CDR3 sequence: CASSPGQGVAYEQYF. In DNA, the CDR3 is TGTGCCAGTAGTCCCGGACAGGGGGTGGCCTACGAGCAGTACTTC.

The chain carries TRBV7-6 and TRBJ1-2, with D perhaps matching TRBD1 (5 bases). The V end was cut by 4 bases, the J end by 8 bases, with 17 bases between. The CDR3 length is 14 residues. Germline assignment: CDR1 SGHVS and CDR2 FNYEAQ. CDR3 DNA: TGTGCCAGCAGCTGGGGGGGATCGGGTGACGGCTACACCTTC. Translation gives CASSWGGSGDGYTF.